Following are 30 T cell receptor beta chains from one sample sequenced in a study of blood T cell repertoires in COVID-19. TCRdb keeps only in-frame clones here, not all; method: immunoSEQ multiplex PCR. The sample shows 100,000 to 130,000 clones, roughly 90% of them seen only once. Source material: peripheral blood. The source of these receptors is a man aged 35 to 55 with active or convalescent COVID-19.

The chain joins TRBV2 to TRBJ2-3; TRBD1 agrees at 9 bases. There are 16 residues in the CDR3. The germline V gene encodes CDR1 SNHLY and CDR2 FYNNEI. V was pared by 7 bases and J by 0 bases, with 8 bases of the junction left unmatched. This chain's CDR3 is CASNTPTGGSTDTQYF. The CDR3 DNA sequence: TGTGCCAGCAACACCCCGACAGGGGGAAGCACAGATACGCAGTATTTT. The full variable domain, completed using reference TRBV2 and TRBJ2-3, is EPEVTQTPSHQVTQMGQEVILRCVPISNHLYFYWYRQILGQKVEFLVSFYNNEISEKSEIFDDQFSVERPDGSNFTLKIRSTKLEDSAMYFCASNTPTGGSTDTQYFGPGTRLTVL.

The chain combines TRBV6-2 or TRBV6-3 with TRBJ2-5; 9 bases agree with TRBD1. V gave up 1 base and J gave up 1 base; unmatched junction bases: 10. The germline V gene encodes CDR1 MNHEY and CDR2 SVGEGT. This CDR3 has 18 residues. CDR3 in amino acids: CASSYYRGRDTSQETQYF. The CDR3 DNA is TGTGCCAGCAGTTACTACAGGGGGCGGGACACTTCCCAAGAGACCCAGTACTTC.

The V call is TRBV11-3, the J call TRBJ2-3; 10 bases align to TRBD1. Trimming removed 4 bases from V and 6 bases from J; junction bases left unmatched: 4. Germline V gives CDR1 SGHNT, CDR2 YENEEA. The CDR3 has 14 amino acids. The CDR3 DNA reads as TGTGCCAGCAGCTCCGGGACAGGGGCGGATACGCAGTATTTT. Translation gives CASSSGTGADTQYF.

This clone appeared once. V is TRBV7-2 and J is TRBJ1-6; unclear D gene. The V and J ends lost 2 bases and 3 bases respectively, with 8 bases between them. CDR3 length: 15 amino acids. Germline CDR1 reads SGHTA; CDR2 reads FQGNSA. The CDR3 loop reads CASSLQVNYNSPLHF. The DNA of the CDR3 is TGTGCCAGCAGCTTACAGGTTAACTATAATTCACCCCTCCACTTT.

This clone was counted once. J is TRBJ2-1 and V is TRBV19; no definite D call. CDR1 is LNHDA and CDR2 is SQIVND in the germline V gene (reference sequence). The CDR3 runs to 12 residues. The V gene lost 4 bases and the J gene lost 2 bases, with 3 bases spanning the gap. The CDR3 coding sequence is TGTGCCAGTAGTACAGCCTACAATGAGCAGTTCTTC. Amino acid sequence: CASSTAYNEQFF.

The chain carries TRBV9 and TRBJ1-1; D not resolved. V dropped 0 bases and J dropped 4 bases, with 10 bases sitting between them. CDR1 SGDLS and CDR2 YYNGEE come from the germline V gene. The CDR3 contains 14 residues. The CDR3 DNA reads TGTGCCAGCAGCGTAGGTGACACCGGCACTGAAGCTTTCTTT. Translated: CASSVGDTGTEAFF.

Only a few counts were recorded for this clone. This rearrangement joins TRBV7-8 to TRBJ2-7; TRBD1 might be the D (6 bases). This CDR3 contains 12 residues. The V gene's germline CDR1 is SGHVS and CDR2 FQNEAQ. V lost 6 bases to trimming and J lost 2 bases, with 8 bases between them. CDR3 bases: TGTGCCAGCAGTGGACAGCCCTACGAGCAGTACTTC. Residues: CASSGQPYEQYF.

This chain links TRBV7-2 with TRBJ2-7; D not certain. The CDR3 sequence is 14 residues long. V lost 4 bases and J lost 3, with 13 bases in between. Germline assignment: CDR1 SGHTA and CDR2 FQGNSA. The DNA of the CDR3 is TGTGCCAGCAGCTCGTACGGTTCCTACTACGAGCAGTACTTC. This encodes CASSSYGSYYEQYF. The whole variable domain, filled in from reference TRBV7-2 and TRBJ2-7, reads GAGVSQSPSNKVTEKGKDVELRCDPISGHTALYWYRQSLGQGLEFLIYFQGNSAPDKSGLPSDRFSAERTGGSVSTLTIQRTQQEDSAVYLCASSSYGSYYEQYFGPGTRLTVT.

The table lists this clone with a few counts. This chain uses TRBV24-1 with TRBJ2-7, with D possibly matching TRBD2 (6 bases). CDR3 length equals 16 residues. With 4 bases removed from V and 3 bases from J, the gap between germline ends came to 18 bases. In germline, CDR1 is KGHDR, CDR2 SFDVKD. The CDR3 sequence: CATSDERRPGGYEQYF. The CDR3 DNA follows: TGTGCCACCAGTGACGAACGTCGACCCGGGGGCTACGAGCAGTACTTC.

A note on this clone: Distinct nucleotide sequences in the sample also encode this CDR3. This chain links TRBV6-5 with TRBJ1-5; 7 bases map to TRBD1. This CDR3 is built from 14 residues. Germline CDR1 reads MNHEY; CDR2 reads SVGAGI. The V segment lost 2 bases and the J segment 5 bases; nucleotides outside the gene matches: 3. The DNA of the CDR3 is TGTGCCAGCAGTTACGGCAGGGGGGATCAGCCCCAGCATTTT. Translating gives CASSYGRGDQPQHF.

The chain links TRBV6-1 to TRBJ2-1; 13 nucleotides match TRBD2. CDR3 length: 16 residues. The V gene's germline CDR1 is MNHNS and CDR2 SASEGT. V shed 4 bases, J shed 5 bases, and the junction held 5 bases outside the gene matches. The CDR3, as DNA: TGTGCCAGCAGTGCCCCCACTAGCGGGAGGGACAATGAGCAGTTCTTC. This translates into CASSAPTSGRDNEQFF.

Written as DNA, the CDR3 is TGTGCCAGCAGCGTAGGTGGCAGGCTCCTCTCTGGAAACACCATATATTTT. Its protein product is CASSVGGRLLSGNTIYF. The J gene is TRBJ1-3, the V gene TRBV9; D uncertain. V lost 0 bases and J 0 bases, leaving 13 bases between the germline ends. The CDR3 extends over 17 amino acids. Germline lookup yields CDR1 SGDLS and CDR2 YYNGEE.

V gene TRBV30 combines with J gene TRBJ1-1; weak D call: TRBD1 (6 bases). CDR3 length: 14 amino acids. V lost 3 bases and J 10 bases, leaving 21 bases between the germline ends. CDR1 and CDR2 from the germline V gene are GTSNPN and SVGIG (reference sequence). CDR3 sequence (DNA): TGTGCCTGGAGCGGGGGGGACACCCAAGCAGCAGCTTTCTTT. This translates into CAWSGGDTQAAAFF.

The chain employs TRBV5-8 and TRBJ2-7; D is perhaps TRBD1 (5 bases). The germline V gene has CDR1 SGHTS and CDR2 YDEGEE. The CDR3 extends over 14 amino acids. Trimming pared 4 bases from V and 2 bases from J, leaving 13 bases between. The CDR3 spells CASSNRGQAYEQYF. In nucleotides, the CDR3 is TGTGCCAGCAGCAATCGCGGACAAGCCTACGAGCAGTACTTC. Full variable domain (rest looked up from reference TRBV5-8 and TRBJ2-7): EAGVTQSPTHLIKTRGQQATLRCSPISGHTSVYWYQQALGLGLQFLLWYDEGEERNRGNFPPRFSGRQFPNYSSELNVNALELEDSALYLCASSNRGQAYEQYFGPGTRLTVT.

The rearrangement uses TRBV10-3 and TRBJ2-3, with 8 bases that match TRBD2. V was pared by 7 bases and J by 3 bases, with 9 bases of the junction left unmatched. CDR1 is ENHRY, CDR2 SYGVKD, per germline. This CDR3 is built from 15 residues. The DNA of the CDR3 is TGTGCCATCAAACGAGCGGGAGACGGTACAGATACGCAGTATTTT. Translated, it gives CAIKRAGDGTDTQYF.

The chain couples TRBV29-1 to TRBJ2-3, with D tentatively TRBD1 (6 bases). Germline lookup yields CDR1 SQVTM and CDR2 ANQGSEA. CDR3 size: 12 residues. Trimming shortened V by 7 bases and J by 6 bases, and 14 bases separated the two germline ends. In nucleotides, the CDR3 is TGCAGCGAGTCGGGTCAGGGGGATACGCAGTATTTT. Translation: CSESGQGDTQYF.

The V gene is TRBV11-2, the J gene TRBJ2-1, with 8 positions matching TRBD1. Germline V gene lookup returns CDR1 SGHAT and CDR2 FQNNGV. This CDR3 is 15 amino acids long. The V segment lost 2 bases and the J segment 1 base; nucleotides outside the gene matches: 1. This CDR3 reads CASSLRTGSYNEQFF. The CDR3 DNA is TGTGCCAGCAGCTTAAGGACAGGGTCCTACAATGAGCAGTTCTTC.

This chain uses TRBV29-1 with TRBJ2-2; 9 bases align to TRBD1. CDR1 is SQVTM and CDR2 is ANQGSEA in the germline V gene. Losses at the gene ends were 6 bases for V and 5 bases for J; bases not matched to a gene: 1. The CDR3 spans 12 residues. CDR3 protein: CSVDRGTGELFF. CDR3 DNA: TGCAGCGTCGACAGGGGGACCGGGGAGCTGTTTTTT.

This chain links TRBV5-5 with TRBJ2-2, with D tentatively TRBD2 (5 bases). Germline CDR1 is SGHKS and CDR2 is YYEKEE (reference sequence). Trimming took 0 bases from V and 4 from J, leaving 16 bases between them. This CDR3 is 17 amino acids long. In nucleotides, the CDR3 is TGTGCCAGCAGCTTGGTACGGACTCAGGATCCCACCGGGGAGCTGTTTTTT. It translates to CASSLVRTQDPTGELFF.

In its sample, this clone was seen a few times. The chain couples TRBV19 to TRBJ1-2; no clear D. Germline CDR1 LNHDA, CDR2 SQIVND (reference sequence). The germline V and J ends were trimmed by 0 bases and 7 bases, with 12 bases remaining between them. This CDR3 spans 14 amino acids. CDR3 sequence: CASSIDPVVPGYTF. DNA for the CDR3: TGTGCCAGTAGTATAGATCCGGTTGTTCCTGGCTACACCTTC.

The J gene is TRBJ2-7, the V gene TRBV6-2 or TRBV6-3, with D possibly matching TRBD1 (6 bases). The CDR3 has 13 amino acids. The V gene's germline CDR1 is MNHEY and CDR2 SVGEGT. V dropped 6 bases and J dropped 4 bases, with 13 bases sitting between them. This CDR3 reads CASSLRGVYEQYF. The DNA of the CDR3 is TGTGCCAGCAGCCTCAGGGGAGTTTACGAGCAGTACTTC.

This clone was counted many times. For the CDR3, the DNA is TGTGCCAGCAGTTACTCGCCGGGATTCACCTACGAGCAGTACTTC. This gives the protein CASSYSPGFTYEQYF. The rearrangement joins TRBV6-2 or TRBV6-3 to TRBJ2-7; maybe TRBD2 (5 bases). In germline, CDR1 is MNHEY, CDR2 SVGEGT. Trimming stripped 0 bases from V and 2 bases from J, with 11 bases between. The CDR3 is 15 residues long.

This sequence joins TRBV4-3 and TRBJ2-2, with 9 bases fitting TRBD2. This CDR3 spans 17 amino acids. J lost 2 bases, V lost 1 base, and 5 bases had no gene match. The germline gives CDR1 LGHNA, CDR2 YSLEER. CDR3 coding DNA: TGCGCCAGCAGCCAAGGTAGCGGGAGACTTAACACCGGGGAGCTGTTTTTT. Protein sequence: CASSQGSGRLNTGELFF.

The gene calls are TRBV5-1 and TRBJ1-3; no clear D. Per germline, CDR1 SGHRS and CDR2 YFSETQ. The CDR3 length is 16 residues. Trimming took 3 bases from V and 0 from J, leaving 13 bases between them. The CDR3: CASSSREGISGNTIYF. For the CDR3, the DNA is TGCGCCAGCAGCTCCCGGGAGGGAATCTCTGGAAACACCATATATTTT.

The genes are TRBV2 and TRBJ2-7; D is unclear. CDR1 is SNHLY and CDR2 is FYNNEI in the germline V gene. Trimming stripped 7 bases from V and 4 bases from J, with 11 bases between. The CDR3 is 12 residues long. DNA for the CDR3: TGTGCCAGCACCCTAGGTAGATACGAGCAGTACTTC. Its protein is CASTLGRYEQYF.

Turning to this clone: This specimen includes other DNA sequences encoding the same CDR3. CDR3 residues: CASSRLAGGPYEQYF. The CDR3 coding sequence is TGTGCCAGCAGTCGACTAGCGGGAGGGCCCTACGAGCAGTACTTC. The chain combines TRBV28 with TRBJ2-7, with 14 nucleotides matching TRBD2. This CDR3 is built from 15 residues. V dropped 5 bases and J dropped 2; count of bases not matched to a gene: 2. The germline V gene has CDR1 MDHEN and CDR2 SYDVKM.

The rearrangement links TRBV24-1 to TRBJ1-1; 11 bases align to TRBD1. In germline, CDR1 is KGHDR, CDR2 SFDVKD. Trimming cost V 7 bases and J 6 bases; bases outside gene matches: 6. This CDR3 is 14 amino acids long. The CDR3 sequence: CATRDRGLGAEAFF. The CDR3 DNA sequence: TGTGCCACCAGGGACAGGGGGCTGGGCGCTGAAGCTTTCTTT.

On this clone itself: A read error may produce the germline difference seen at one junction end. The V and J genes are TRBV28 and TRBJ1-5; D gene ambiguous. CDR3 length: 13 amino acids. CDR1 and CDR2 (germline): MDHEN, SYDVKM. Here the CDR3 DNA reads TGTGCCAGCAGTTTTTTAAGCACTCAGCCCCAGCATTTT. Translating gives CASSFLSTQPQHF.

V gene TRBV5-4 combines with J gene TRBJ1-6; 7 bases line up with TRBD1. Per germline, CDR1 SGHNT and CDR2 YYREEE (reference sequence). V lost 4 bases to trimming and J lost 9 bases; unmatched junction nucleotides: 10. The CDR3 is 15 residues long. The CDR3 nucleotides read TGTGCCAGCAGCGGTACAGGGGAAGGTACTTCACCCCTCCACTTT. It yields the protein CASSGTGEGTSPLHF.

This clone was counted between two and nine times. The CDR3 DNA reads TGTGCCAGCAGTTTAAACAGGGTCTCTTCCTACGAGCAGTACTTC. As protein: CASSLNRVSSYEQYF. The chain has TRBV27 and TRBJ2-7, with D possibly matching TRBD1 (6 bases). V dropped 2 bases and J dropped 1 base, with 12 bases sitting between them. CDR3 length: 15 residues. In germline, CDR1 is MNHEY, CDR2 SMNVEV (reference sequence).